This passage covers 21 T cell receptor beta chains from one sample sequenced in a study of CD4 T cells in relation to SARS-CoV-2 and coronaviruses. CD4+ T cells from unexposed donors were obtained before the COVID-19 pandemic (2011-2018). The assay was immunoSEQ multiplex PCR, and TCRdb's table has in-frame clones only and misses some. The sample includes some 65,000 clones, about 87% of them seen just once. Sequencing was done on a sample of memory CD4+ T cells from PBMCs. The source is a human donor in good health.

This clone appeared once. This chain uses TRBV5-1 with TRBJ2-7; TRBD1 might be the D (6 bases). The CDR3 is 14 residues long. The germline V and J ends were trimmed by 1 base and 1 base, with 9 bases remaining between them. Germline loops: CDR1 SGHRS, CDR2 YFSETQ. The CDR3 is CASSLRQGSYEQYF. Written as DNA, the CDR3 is TGCGCCAGCAGCTTGAGGCAGGGGTCCTACGAGCAGTACTTC.

The J gene is TRBJ1-3, the V gene TRBV18, with TRBD1 as a possible D gene (5 bases). V shed 0 bases and J shed 0 bases, with 9 bases lying between them. Germline CDR1 and CDR2: KGHSH and LQKENI. This CDR3 contains 16 residues. The CDR3 bases are TGTGCCAGCTCACCACCTTCGGGGGACTCTGGAAACACCATATATTTT. Amino acid sequence: CASSPPSGDSGNTIYF.

This clone was observed once. The chain uses TRBV5-8 and TRBJ2-1; TRBD1 matches 7 bases. Trimming took 3 bases from V and 3 from J; bases not matched to a gene: 6. This CDR3 has 15 amino acids. CDR1 SGHTS and CDR2 YDEGEE come from the germline V gene. CDR3 sequence reads: CASSSGQTFYNEQFF. Here the CDR3 DNA reads TGTGCCAGCAGCTCGGGACAGACTTTCTACAATGAGCAGTTCTTC. Drawing the rest from reference TRBV5-8 and TRBJ2-1, the complete variable domain is EAGVTQSPTHLIKTRGQQATLRCSPISGHTSVYWYQQALGLGLQFLLWYDEGEERNRGNFPPRFSGRQFPNYSSELNVNALELEDSALYLCASSSGQTFYNEQFFGPGTRLTVL.

The gene calls are TRBV7-2 and TRBJ2-2, with unresolved D. Trimming shortened V by 5 bases and J by 6 bases, and 10 bases separated the two germline ends. Germline assignment: CDR1 SGHTA and CDR2 FQGNSA. This CDR3 has 13 residues. In DNA, the CDR3 is TGTGCCAGCAGCGTTGAGGTGGCCGGGGAGCTGTTTTTT. It translates to CASSVEVAGELFF.

The chain links TRBV7-2 to TRBJ2-1, with D perhaps TRBD1 (6 bases). V was shortened by 6 bases and J by 5 bases, with 14 bases between the two germline ends. Germline V lookup: CDR1 SGHTA, CDR2 FQGNSA. The CDR3 has 14 residues. This CDR3 reads CASRDTGTHNEQFF. The CDR3 DNA is TGTGCCAGCAGGGATACAGGGACCCACAATGAGCAGTTCTTC.

The rearrangement joins TRBV24-1 to TRBJ2-5; D gene unclear. Germline values: CDR1 KGHDR, CDR2 SFDVKD. This CDR3 comprises 14 residues. V was pared by 5 bases and J by 0 bases, with 9 bases between. CDR3 residues: CATSGRAHQETQYF. The CDR3 DNA follows: TGTGCCACCAGTGGCCGAGCACACCAAGAGACCCAGTACTTC.

This chain uses TRBV6-2 or TRBV6-3 with TRBJ2-2, with 7 positions matching TRBD1. Germline values: CDR1 MNHEY, CDR2 SVGEGT. After removal of 2 bases from V and 5 bases from J, the junction contained 8 bases not matched to a gene. The CDR3 length is 16 residues. The chain's CDR3 is CASSYPRTGVTGELFF. CDR3 DNA: TGTGCCAGCAGTTACCCTCGGACAGGAGTAACCGGGGAGCTGTTTTTT.

The chain has TRBV28 and TRBJ2-7; 8 positions match TRBD2. Per germline, CDR1 MDHEN and CDR2 SYDVKM. CDR3 length: 19 amino acids. Trimming cost V 5 bases and J 2 bases; bases outside gene matches: 20. CDR3 DNA sequence: TGTGCCAGCAGTGGAATTAGCGGCGGGGGCCGGGGGGGGACCTACGAGCAGTACTTC. Translated, it gives CASSGISGGGRGGTYEQYF.

The chain has TRBV7-9 and TRBJ2-1; 9 positions match TRBD2. J was trimmed by 2 bases and V by 1 base; bases with no gene match: 3. Germline CDR1 is SEHNR and CDR2 is FQNEAQ (reference sequence). The CDR3 spans 16 residues. As DNA, the CDR3 is TGTGCCAGCAGCTTAGTGGCGGGGGGGGCCTACAATGAGCAGTTCTTC. Protein product: CASSLVAGGAYNEQFF. The full variable domain, rest sourced from reference TRBV7-9 and TRBJ2-1, is DTGVSQNPRHKITKRGQNVTFRCDPISEHNRLYWYRQTLGQGPEFLTYFQNEAQLEKSRLLSDRFSAERPKGSFSTLEIQRTEQGDSAMYLCASSLVAGGAYNEQFFGPGTRLTVL.

The CDR3 loop is CASSLGLAATYEQYF. The CDR3 region has the DNA TGTGCCAGCAGCTTGGGACTAGCGGCCACCTACGAGCAGTACTTC. The chain carries TRBV11-2 and TRBJ2-7; 11 bases match TRBD2. This CDR3 has 15 amino acids. Germline CDR1 reads SGHAT; CDR2 reads FQNNGV. V dropped 3 bases and J dropped 2; count of bases not matched to a gene: 3.

V gene TRBV27 combines with J gene TRBJ1-2, with D possibly matching TRBD1 (6 bases). CDR1 is MNHEY, CDR2 SMNVEV, per germline (reference sequence). The CDR3 consists of 13 residues. Deletions cut 9 bases from V and 1 base from J, with 12 bases between. CDR3 sequence (DNA): TGTGCCAGTTCTGGACAGTTTAACTATGGCTACACCTTC. It yields the protein CASSGQFNYGYTF.

This chain links TRBV7-6 with TRBJ1-1, with a tentative D call TRBD1 (5 bases). The CDR3 has 15 residues. Trimming stripped 5 bases from V and 1 base from J, with 14 bases between. CDR1 and CDR2 (germline): SGHVS, FNYEAQ. CDR3 region: CASSQRRQGNTEAFF. The CDR3 coding sequence is TGTGCCAGCAGCCAAAGACGGCAGGGGAACACTGAAGCTTTCTTT. The entire variable domain, with the rest obtained from reference TRBV7-6 and TRBJ1-1, is as follows: GAGVSQSPRYKVTKRGQDVALRCDPISGHVSLYWYRQALGQGPEFLTYFNYEAQQDKSGLPNDRFSAERPEGSISTLTIQRTEQRDSAMYRCASSQRRQGNTEAFFGQGTRLTVV.

This chain joins TRBV30 and TRBJ1-2; D is perhaps TRBD1 (6 bases). V was pared by 2 bases and J by 8 bases, with 24 bases between. The CDR3 runs 16 residues. The germline V gene has CDR1 GTSNPN and CDR2 SVGIG (reference sequence). In nucleotides, the CDR3 is TGTGCCTGGAGTCCCAGGACCCCCTCTGGAGGGGGAGGCTACACCTTC. Amino acids: CAWSPRTPSGGGGYTF.

The table lists this clone with a few counts. J is TRBJ2-5 and V is TRBV2; TRBD2 agrees at 9 bases. V dropped 7 bases and J dropped 5; count of bases not matched to a gene: 8. CDR1 is SNHLY, CDR2 FYNNEI, per germline. The CDR3 sequence is 14 residues long. CDR3 sequence: CASNEIAGVETQYF. The CDR3 DNA sequence: TGTGCCAGCAACGAGATAGCGGGGGTCGAGACCCAGTACTTC. The variable domain in full, with the rest retrieved from reference TRBV2 and TRBJ2-5, is EPEVTQTPSHQVTQMGQEVILRCVPISNHLYFYWYRQILGQKVEFLVSFYNNEISEKSEIFDDQFSVERPDGSNFTLKIRSTKLEDSAMYFCASNEIAGVETQYFGPGTRLLVL.

J is TRBJ1-2 and V is TRBV6-6, with D possibly matching TRBD1 (6 bases). Looked up from germline, CDR1 is MNHNY and CDR2 is SVGAGI (reference sequence). This CDR3 region has 15 residues. Trimming cost V 5 bases and J 6 bases, with 19 bases left between them. The CDR3 loop reads CASSLISQGGDGYTF. The CDR3 DNA reads as TGTGCCAGCAGTCTCATCTCACAGGGAGGGGATGGCTACACCTTC.

The gene calls are TRBV9 and TRBJ1-4; 9 bases line up with TRBD1. The CDR3 runs 17 residues. Per the germline V gene, CDR1 is SGDLS and CDR2 is YYNGEE. Unmatched junction bases numbered 10, after V lost 4 bases and J lost 3 bases. Here the CDR3 DNA reads TGTGCCAGCAGCCTCGGGACAGGGAGAAGTTCTAATGAAAAACTGTTTTTT. The encoded protein is CASSLGTGRSSNEKLFF.

This clone showed up just once. The chain combines TRBV4-3 with TRBJ1-2; 10 bases align to TRBD1. This CDR3 has 14 amino acids. V lost 1 base, J lost 5 bases, and 1 base stayed unmatched. Per the germline V gene, CDR1 is LGHNA and CDR2 is YSLEER. The CDR3 protein is CASSQGDRGYGYTF. DNA for the CDR3: TGCGCCAGCAGCCAAGGGGACAGGGGTTATGGCTACACCTTC.

The V and J genes are TRBV5-1 and TRBJ1-4; 12 nucleotides match TRBD1. CDR3 length: 16 residues. Germline CDR1 reads SGHRS; CDR2 reads YFSETQ. V dropped 4 bases and J dropped 7; count of bases not matched to a gene: 8. CDR3 bases: TGCGCCAGCAGCCCCGGGACAGGGGGCGCTGGTGAAAAACTGTTTTTT. Residues: CASSPGTGGAGEKLFF.

CDR3 in amino acids: CASSQGTGQSSYEQYF. The CDR3 coding sequence is TGTGCCAGCAGCCAAGGGACGGGTCAAAGCTCCTACGAGCAGTACTTC. V is TRBV3-1 (or the pseudogene TRBV3-2) and J is TRBJ2-7; D not certain. Germline V gene sequence: CDR1 LGHDT, CDR2 YNNKEL (reference sequence). Trimming took off 1 base at V and 0 bases at J, with 13 bases between the two ends. CDR3 size: 16 residues.

This clone has more than one count but fewer than ten. The J gene is TRBJ1-5, the V gene TRBV30; D possibly corresponds to TRBD1 (5 bases). CDR3 length: 15 residues. The germline V gene has CDR1 GTSNPN and CDR2 SVGIG (reference sequence). Trimming shortened V by 0 bases and J by 1 base, and 10 bases separated the two germline ends. CDR3 nucleotides: TGTGCCTGGAGTGTATCGGGGCCCAGCAATCAGCCCCAGCATTTT. This gives the protein CAWSVSGPSNQPQHF.

This clone was seen just once. The genes are TRBV2 and TRBJ2-3, with 7 bases lining up with TRBD2. Germline V gene data show CDR1 as SNHLY and CDR2 as FYNNEI. This CDR3 has 14 residues. The V segment lost 6 bases and the J segment 6 bases; nucleotides outside the gene matches: 9. The CDR3 DNA reads as TGTGCCAGCAGCGGGACTACCCGGTTGGATACGCAGTATTTT. It codes for CASSGTTRLDTQYF.